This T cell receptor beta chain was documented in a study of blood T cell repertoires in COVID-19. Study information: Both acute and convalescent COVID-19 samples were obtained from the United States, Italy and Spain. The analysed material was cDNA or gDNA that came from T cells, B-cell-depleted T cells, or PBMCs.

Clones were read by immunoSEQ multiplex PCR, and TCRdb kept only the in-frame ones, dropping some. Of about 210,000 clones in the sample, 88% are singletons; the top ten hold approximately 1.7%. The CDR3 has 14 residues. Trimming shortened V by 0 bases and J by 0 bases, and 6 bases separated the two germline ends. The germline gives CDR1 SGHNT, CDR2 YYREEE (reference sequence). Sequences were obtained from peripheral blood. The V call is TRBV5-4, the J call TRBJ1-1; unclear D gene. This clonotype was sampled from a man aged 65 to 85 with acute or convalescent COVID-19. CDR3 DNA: TGTGCCAGCAGCTTGGGGAGACTGAACACTGAAGCTTTCTTT. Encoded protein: CASSLGRLNTEAFF.